This T cell receptor beta chain was sequenced in a study of regulatory T cells in long-lasting Graves disease. Regarding time point: persistent/refractory GD, antithyroid drugs over 5 years with positive TRAb. Making the TCR library involved RNA that had been extracted from PBMCs. This CDR3 comprises 13 residues. V lost 3 bases and J lost 5, with 10 bases in between. Per the germline V gene, CDR1 is LNHDA and CDR2 is SQIVND (reference sequence). In its sample, this clonotype was seen a few times. Its antigen is not identified. CDR3 regions were amplified by Arm-PCR using iRepertoire HTBI primers to build TCR beta libraries. MiXCR, applied by TCRdb to the multiplex PCR reads, yields one record per CDR3 protein. The sample lists about 460,000 distinct CDR3 sequences; 20% to 25% were seen once. The study, taken as a whole, reports: Graves' patients with persistent disease showed TCR diversity lower than patients newly diagnosed. The persistent group shared some 2,700 public clonotypes, more than the 850 to 1,000 shared by new patients. Under persistent disease, TRBV28, TRBJ1-2 and TRBJ2-5 were used preferentially.

The starting material was peripheral blood mononuclear cells (PBMCs), obtained when the disease was refractory, from a patient treated with antithyroid drugs. This TCR was sampled from a female donor with Graves disease. The chain is built from TRBV19 and TRBJ1-1; a weak D match, TRBD1 (5 bases). In nucleotides, the CDR3 is TGTGCCAGTAGTATGCGGGGGGAGACTGAAGCTTTCTTT. Translated, it gives CASSMRGETEAFF. Full variable domain (rest looked up from reference TRBV19 and TRBJ1-1): DGGITQSPKYLFRKEGQNVTLSCEQNLNHDAMYWYRQDPGQGLRLIYYSQIVNDFQKGDIAEGYSVSREKKESFPLTVTSAQKNPTAFYLCASSMRGETEAFFGQGTRLTVV.